This T cell receptor (beta chain) was retrieved from a study of blood T cell repertoires in COVID-19. Whole-study context: The United States, Italy and Spain provided the acute and convalescent COVID-19 samples. Sources were T cells, B-cell-depleted T cells, or PBMCs; the material itself was cDNA or gDNA.

The CDR3 consists of 15 residues. J lost 6 bases, V lost 3 bases, and 8 bases had no gene match. Germline assignment: CDR1 SQVTM and CDR2 ANQGSEA. Original data processing: Estimates of nucleated cell counts were drawn from the amplification of reference gene primers. Profiling relied on immunoSEQ multiplex PCR, and the TCRdb table lists in-frame clones only, not all of them. That table supplies the V and J calls and clone size; D and trimming were determined from the DNA. The sample yields fewer than 350,000 clones, approximately 80% seen once. The TCR was taken from a woman in her fifties or sixties with active or convalescent COVID-19. The specimen was peripheral blood. V usage is TRBV29-1 and J usage is TRBJ2-1, with 10 bases fitting TRBD1. This CDR3 is CSVERRDRGFNEQFF. CDR3 coding DNA: TGCAGCGTTGAGCGCCGGGACAGGGGTTTCAATGAGCAGTTCTTC.